A single count supports the clone carrying this TCR beta chain. The V gene's germline CDR1 is SQVTM and CDR2 ANQGSEA. Trimming cost V 4 bases and J 4 bases; bases outside gene matches: 7. This CDR3 is 15 amino acids long. This entry belongs to a study of blood T cell repertoires in COVID-19. Study context: COVID-19 samples from acute and convalescent phases originated in the United States, Italy and Spain. PBMCs, B-cell-depleted T cells, or T cells provided the cDNA or gDNA that made up the material.

The authors' processing: For nucleated cells, counts were estimated from reference gene primer amplification. Produced via immunoSEQ multiplex PCR; TCRdb's table is partial and in-frame only. V, J and clone size are taken as reported in that table, and D and trimming were inferred from the DNA itself. The data contain fewer than 200,000 clones, 75% to 95% of them singletons. This sequence was found in a man aged 45-65 years with acute or convalescent COVID-19. The chain recombines TRBV29-1 with TRBJ2-5, with 12 bases lining up with TRBD2. The sequencing input was peripheral blood. CDR3 protein: CSVARLAGELETQYF. In nucleotides, the CDR3 is TGCAGCGTTGCCCGACTAGCGGGAGAGTTAGAGACCCAGTACTTC.